The T cell receptor beta chain described here comes from a study of human T cells and chemical hapten exposure (dated by TCRdb to about 2021). Background on the whole study: For sensitization, 2% DPC in acetone was applied to a 2 cm by 2 cm area of upper inner arm skin. Throughout the roughly 24-week study period, patients were also given weekly therapeutic DPC doses on the scalp. Patch testing was done on the upper back using Finn chambers containing 0.01% DPC, and results were scored after 6 days according to International Contact Dermatitis Research Group standards. Most of the patients in the cohort were female, and the cohort covered alopecia areata with under or over 50% scalp involvement, alopecia totalis and alopecia universalis. Libraries were pooled for sequencing, and per-sample TCR yields varied mainly because of small differences in library volumes within the pool. Peripheral blood TCR repertoire changes were tracked in vivo in alopecia patients during primary and secondary sensitization to the hapten diphenylcyclopropenone (DPC). Blood was sampled from patients pre-sensitization (week 0) and at 2, 6 and about 24 weeks after DPC sensitization. For TCR sequencing, blood came from twenty-nine alopecia patients at anywhere from one to four time points (pre-sensitization, 2, 6 and 24 weeks).

The library came from RACE. Sequencing was carried out with a NextSeq 500. Library preparation attached unique molecular identifiers to individual cDNA molecules for quantitative, reproducible TCR counting. For every blood RNA sample, sequencing covered both the TCR alpha and TCR beta chains. The published analysis was carried out like this. A median of about 100,000 TCRs per sample was observed, with a range of 23,224 to 690,600. V, J and CDR3 annotation of the TCR reads was performed with the Decombinator software suite. To make PS versus PT1 abundance plots, every sample was subsampled to the same number of TCRs (28,000). TCRs were defined as expanded if absent before sensitization and observed at least eight times at the 2-week time point. In-frame beta chains were kept once TCRdb had trimmed the public reads at Q25 with fastp and called clones with MiXCR. Rows are combined by CDR3 protein, so each entry shows the most common genes and DNA. The V and J calls and clone size come from TCRdb's table, not from the authors' own analysis. For this sample there are tens of thousands of distinct CDR3 sequences; over 9.5% appear just once. The ten top clones hold roughly 3.6% of the sample.

This clonotype was counted a few times. Its cognate antigen has yet to be identified. Per-base qualities were not stored, and no clone one base away is much larger. The time point label, read with the paper, signifies: patch test 1, 2 weeks after DPC sensitization. The label giving this sample's treatment or condition can be read as: therapeutic diphenylcyclopropenone sensitization with weekly scalp DPC. At every patch-test visit, the blood draw took place before the patch test was put on. Eligible patients were aged 18 to 70, diagnosed with alopecia, deemed suitable for DPC therapy, and excluded if pregnant. Total RNA was isolated from unfractionated whole blood collected in Tempus Blood RNA tubes. Broader findings and caveats from the paper: DPC sensitization did not change how many TCRs were above 1 in 1000 frequency, and no evidence was found of alterations in global repertoire structure. Because all patients had alopecia, a presumed autoimmune disease, the immune response of the patients might differ from that of healthy individuals. The number of PT1 expanded TCRs positively correlated with patch test score, significant at thresholds 8, 16 and 32 but not 4. Significantly more large CDR3 similarity clusters were formed by expanded TCRs than by pre-sensitization or healthy control sets, consistent with antigen-driven responses. After repeated subsampling, changes were observed in the strength of the expansion versus patch-test correlation and in the threshold at which the correlation became significant.

The CDR3, from cysteine to phenylalanine, totals 16 residues. Only the CDR3 DNA is retained, 48 bases long and in frame from the first base. CDR1 and CDR2, looked up from the germline V gene (reference sequence), are LGHDT and YNNKEL. Trimming takes 0 bases from V and 2 bases from J, and the germline ends sit 13 bases apart. The sample consisted of whole blood, taken in connection with sensitization to the hapten diphenylcyclopropenone (DPC). This chain joins TRBV3-1 to TRBJ1-2; the D gene is perhaps TRBD1, from 5 matching bases. The sequence was collected from a woman aged 55-70 years with alopecia areata. Some clones in this sample may be carry-over from other donors' samples. CDR3 region: CASSQDLGRFNYGYTF. Read as DNA, the sequence is TGTGCCAGCAGCCAAGATCTGGGACGGTTCAACTATGGCTACACCTTC.